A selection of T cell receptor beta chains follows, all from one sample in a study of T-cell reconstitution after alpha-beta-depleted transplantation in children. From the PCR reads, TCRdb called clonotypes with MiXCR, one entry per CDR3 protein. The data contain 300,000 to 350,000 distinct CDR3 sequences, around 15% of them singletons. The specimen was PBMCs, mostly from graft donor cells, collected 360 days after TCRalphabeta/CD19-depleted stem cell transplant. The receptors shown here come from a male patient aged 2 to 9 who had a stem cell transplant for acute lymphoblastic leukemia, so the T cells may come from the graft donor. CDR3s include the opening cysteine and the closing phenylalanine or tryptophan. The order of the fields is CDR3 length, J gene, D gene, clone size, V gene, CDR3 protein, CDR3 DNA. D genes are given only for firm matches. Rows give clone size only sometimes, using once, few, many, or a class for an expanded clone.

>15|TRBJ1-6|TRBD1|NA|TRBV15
CATSTLPRGGSPLHF
TGTGCCACCAGCACGCTTCCCAGGGGGGGTTCACCCCTCCACTTT
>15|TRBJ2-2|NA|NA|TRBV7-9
CASSLDLSNTGELFF
TGTGCCAGCAGCTTGGACCTATCGAACACCGGGGAGCTGTTTTTT
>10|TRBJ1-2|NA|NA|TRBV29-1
CSTQGYGYTF
TGCAGCACACAGGGTTATGGCTACACCTTC
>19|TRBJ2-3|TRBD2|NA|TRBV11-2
CASSLYILRASGRWDTQYF
TGTGCCAGCAGCTTATATATCCTACGGGCTAGCGGGAGATGGGATACGCAGTATTTT
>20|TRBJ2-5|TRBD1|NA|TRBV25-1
CASSESGTGQTLGPQETQYF
TGTGCCAGCAGTGAATCAGGGACAGGGCAGACCTTAGGGCCCCAAGAGACCCAGTACTTC
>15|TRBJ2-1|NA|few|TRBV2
CASSSPGQARNEQFF
TGTGCCAGCTCCTCACCAGGACAAGCCCGTAATGAGCAGTTCTTC
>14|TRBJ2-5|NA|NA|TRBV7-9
CASSLSGAQETQYF
TGTGCCAGCAGCTTGTCTGGGGCCCAAGAGACCCAGTACTTC
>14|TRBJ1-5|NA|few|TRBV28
CASSNTGSNQPQHF
TGTGCCAGCAGTAATACGGGTAGCAATCAGCCCCAGCATTTT
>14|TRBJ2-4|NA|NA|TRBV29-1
CSVEDLGGSDIQYF
TGCAGCGTTGAAGACCTTGGGGGATCGGACATTCAGTACTTC
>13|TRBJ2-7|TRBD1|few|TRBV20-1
CSALKGAQNEQYF
TGCAGTGCCCTCAAGGGGGCGCAGAACGAGCAGTACTTC
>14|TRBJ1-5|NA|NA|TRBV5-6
CASSLIRSNQPQHF
TGTGCCAGCAGCTTGATTCGGAGCAATCAGCCCCAGCATTTT
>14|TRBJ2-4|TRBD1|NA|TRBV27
CASSQQGQLDIQYF
TGTGCCAGCAGTCAACAGGGGCAGTTAGACATTCAGTACTTC
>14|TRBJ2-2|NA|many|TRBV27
CASSPGEGIGELFF
TGTGCCAGCAGTCCAGGGGAAGGAATCGGGGAGCTGTTTTTT
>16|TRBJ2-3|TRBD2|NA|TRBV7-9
CASSWGLAESTDTQYF
TGTGCCAGCAGCTGGGGACTAGCGGAGTCCACAGATACGCAGTATTTT
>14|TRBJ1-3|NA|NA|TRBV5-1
CASSLGEPGNTIYF
TGCGCCAGCAGCTTGGGGGAACCCGGAAACACCATATATTTT
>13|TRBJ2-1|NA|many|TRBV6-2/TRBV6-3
CARYLAYYNEQFF
TGTGCCAGGTACCTAGCGTACTACAATGAGCAGTTCTTC
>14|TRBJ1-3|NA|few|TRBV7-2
CASSLLPSGNTIYF
TGTGCCAGCAGCTTATTGCCGTCTGGAAACACCATATATTTT
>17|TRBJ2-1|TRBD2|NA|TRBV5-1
CASSFFLSGRAGNEQFF
TGCGCCAGCAGCTTCTTCCTTAGCGGGAGGGCCGGTAATGAGCAGTTCTTC
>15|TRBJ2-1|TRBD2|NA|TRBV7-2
CASSLSPAGGNEQFF
TGTGCTAGCAGCTTATCACCGGCGGGAGGGAATGAGCAGTTCTTC
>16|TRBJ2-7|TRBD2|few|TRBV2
CASSDPGRESSYEQYF
TGTGCCAGCAGTGACCCCGGGAGGGAGAGCTCCTACGAGCAGTACTTC
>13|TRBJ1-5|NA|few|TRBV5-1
CASSVGRDQPQHF
TGCGCCAGCAGCGTCGGACGGGACCAGCCCCAGCATTTT
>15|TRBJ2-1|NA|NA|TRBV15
CATSRDGAGYNEQFF
TGTGCCACCAGCAGAGATGGCGCGGGATACAATGAGCAGTTCTTC
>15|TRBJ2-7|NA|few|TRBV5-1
CASSLGWHYYYEQYF
TGCGCCAGCAGCTTGGGATGGCATTACTACTACGAGCAGTACTTC
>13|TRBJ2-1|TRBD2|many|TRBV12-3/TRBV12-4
CASCTSGYNEQFF
TGTGCCAGCTGTACTAGCGGCTACAATGAGCAGTTCTTC
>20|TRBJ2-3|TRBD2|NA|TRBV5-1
CASSLRLAGGKRGSTDTQYF
TGCGCCAGCAGCTTGAGGCTAGCGGGAGGAAAAAGGGGAAGCACAGATACGCAGTATTTT
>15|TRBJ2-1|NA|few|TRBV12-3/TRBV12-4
CASRPGWQHHNEQFF
TGTGCCAGCCGCCCAGGGTGGCAGCACCACAATGAGCAGTTCTTC
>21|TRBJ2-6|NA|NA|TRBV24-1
CAASQSWGGQTLSSGANVLTF
TGTGCCGCCAGTCAGTCCTGGGGGGGACAGACCCTAAGCTCTGGGGCCAACGTCCTGACTTTC
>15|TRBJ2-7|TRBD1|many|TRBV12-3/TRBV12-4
CASSRRGTGSREQYF
TGTGCCAGCAGCCGGAGGGGGACAGGGTCACGCGAGCAGTACTTC
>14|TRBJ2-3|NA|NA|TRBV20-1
CSARARDHRDTQYF
TGCAGTGCTAGAGCCCGGGACCACCGAGATACGCAGTATTTT
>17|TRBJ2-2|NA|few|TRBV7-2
CASSLQVTSLGTGELFF
TGTGCCAGCAGCTTACAGGTCACTAGCCTGGGCACCGGGGAGCTGTTTTTT
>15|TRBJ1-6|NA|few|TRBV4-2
CASSQGQRTTPPLHF
TGTGCCAGCAGCCAGGGCCAGCGAACGACCCCACCCCTCCACTTT
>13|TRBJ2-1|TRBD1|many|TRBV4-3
CASSEGDSPLFFF
TGCGCCAGCAGCGAGGGGGACAGCCCTCTATTTTTCTTC
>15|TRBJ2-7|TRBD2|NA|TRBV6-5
CASMILADHNYEQYF
TGTGCCAGCATGATACTAGCGGACCATAACTACGAGCAGTACTTC
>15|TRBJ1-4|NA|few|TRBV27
CASSLNPGANEKLFF
TGTGCCAGCAGTTTAAATCCGGGGGCTAATGAAAAACTGTTTTTT
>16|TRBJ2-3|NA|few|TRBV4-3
CASSQGNWRESDTQYF
TGCGCCAGCAGCCAAGGAAATTGGAGGGAGTCAGATACGCAGTATTTT
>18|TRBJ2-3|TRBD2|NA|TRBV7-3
CASSSTYIAGGPTDTQYF
TGTGCCAGCAGCTCCACATACATAGCGGGAGGGCCAACAGATACGCAGTATTTT
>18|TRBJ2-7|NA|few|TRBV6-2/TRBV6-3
CASTDRVWLSSTSDEQYF
TGTGCCAGCACCGATAGGGTATGGTTATCGTCTACCTCTGACGAGCAGTACTTC
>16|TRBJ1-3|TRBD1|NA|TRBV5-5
CASSLWEDRAGNTIYF
TGTGCCAGCAGCTTATGGGAGGACAGGGCTGGAAACACCATATATTTT
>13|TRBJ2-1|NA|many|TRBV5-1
CAGRHSLYNEQFF
TGCGCCGGGAGACACTCGCTATACAATGAGCAGTTCTTC
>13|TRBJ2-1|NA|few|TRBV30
CAWRGRLYNEQFF
TGTGCCTGGAGGGGAAGGCTCTACAATGAGCAGTTCTTC
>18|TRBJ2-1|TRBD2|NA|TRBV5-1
CASSLSLAGKSSYNEQFF
TGCGCCAGCAGCTTGTCGCTAGCGGGGAAGAGCTCCTACAATGAGCAGTTCTTC
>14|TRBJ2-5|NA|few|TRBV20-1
CSALGQLHLETQYF
TGCAGTGCCTTAGGACAGCTCCACTTAGAGACCCAGTACTTC
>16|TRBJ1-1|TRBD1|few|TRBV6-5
CASSYSLTGWDTEAFF
TGTGCCAGCAGTTACTCTCTGACAGGGTGGGACACTGAAGCTTTCTTT
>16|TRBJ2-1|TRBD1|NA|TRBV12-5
CASGLGQGRSYNEQFF
TGTGCTAGTGGTTTGGGACAGGGGCGCTCCTACAATGAGCAGTTCTTC
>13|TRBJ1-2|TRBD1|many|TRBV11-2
CASSSQGDYGYTF
TGTGCCAGCAGCTCACAGGGGGACTATGGCTACACCTTC
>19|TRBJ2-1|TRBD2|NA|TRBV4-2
CASSQDSNSGVFSYNEQFF
TGTGCCAGCAGCCAAGATTCAAACAGCGGGGTTTTTTCCTACAATGAGCAGTTCTTC
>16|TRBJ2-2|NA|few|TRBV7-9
CASSFGYRANTGELFF
TGTGCCAGCAGCTTCGGGTACAGGGCCAACACCGGGGAGCTGTTTTTT
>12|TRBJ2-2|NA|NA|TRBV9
CASSAGPRELFF
TGTGCCAGCAGCGCGGGCCCCCGGGAGCTGTTTTTT
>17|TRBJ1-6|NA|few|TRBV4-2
CASSRSWSTGGNSPLHF
TGTGCCAGCAGCCGTAGTTGGAGCACGGGCGGTAATTCACCCCTCCACTTT
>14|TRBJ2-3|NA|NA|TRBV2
CASSGPASTDTQYF
TGTGCCAGCAGTGGGCCAGCTAGCACAGATACGCAGTATTTT
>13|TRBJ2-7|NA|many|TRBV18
CASSPRPNHEQYF
TGTGCCAGCTCACCGAGGCCAAACCACGAGCAGTACTTC
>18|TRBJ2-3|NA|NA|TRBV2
CASSDPKGGGALTDTQYF
TGTGCCAGCAGTGACCCCAAGGGGGGAGGGGCCCTCACAGATACGCAGTATTTT
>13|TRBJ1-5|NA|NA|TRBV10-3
CAISFQGDQPQHF
TGTGCCATCAGTTTTCAGGGAGATCAGCCCCAGCATTTT